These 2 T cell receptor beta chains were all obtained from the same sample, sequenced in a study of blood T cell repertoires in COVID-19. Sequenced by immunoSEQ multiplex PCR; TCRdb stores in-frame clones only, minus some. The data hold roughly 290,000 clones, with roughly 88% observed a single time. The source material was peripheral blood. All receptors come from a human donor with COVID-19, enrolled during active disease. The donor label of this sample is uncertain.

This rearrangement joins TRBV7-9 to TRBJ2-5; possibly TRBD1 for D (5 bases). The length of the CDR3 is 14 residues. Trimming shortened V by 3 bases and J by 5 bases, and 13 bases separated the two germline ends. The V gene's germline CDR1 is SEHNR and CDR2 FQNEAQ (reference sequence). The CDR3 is CASSFSGSRETQYF. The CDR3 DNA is TGTGCCAGCAGCTTTTCAGGGTCCCGGGAGACCCAGTACTTC.

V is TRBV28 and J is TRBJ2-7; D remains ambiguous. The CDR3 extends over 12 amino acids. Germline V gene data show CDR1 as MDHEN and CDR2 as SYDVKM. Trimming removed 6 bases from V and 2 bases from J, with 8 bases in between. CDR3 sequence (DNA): TGTGCCAGCAGAGCCGCACCCTACGAGCAGTACTTC. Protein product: CASRAAPYEQYF.